The present entry profiles one TCR beta chain with its context. The CDR3 contains 14 residues. The V gene's germline CDR1 is MNHNY and CDR2 SVGAGI (reference sequence). The junction had 7 bases not matched to a gene; V was cut back by 6 bases and J by 7 bases. This entry belongs to a study of blood T cell repertoires in COVID-19. Per the original data handling: Counts of nucleated cells, estimated from reference gene primer amplification, were obtained. Produced via immunoSEQ multiplex PCR; TCRdb's table is partial and in-frame only. That table gives V, J and clone size, and the DNA gave D and trimming. The data hold about 190,000 clones, with around nine tenths observed a single time.

The TCR originated in a man aged 40-55 years with acute or convalescent COVID-19. The chain joins TRBV6-6 to TRBJ1-5; the match to TRBD1 covers 9 bases. The material sequenced was peripheral blood. CDR3 nucleotide sequence: TGTGCCAGCAGGAGACAGGGGGGGATCCAGCCCCAGCATTTT. It translates to CASRRQGGIQPQHF.